Below are 22 T cell receptor beta chains sequenced from a single sample in a study of cytomegalovirus exposure and HLA in healthy donors. Vbeta (60) and Jbeta (13) primers were used in the PCR. Sequenced by immunoSEQ multiplex PCR; TCRdb stores in-frame clones only, minus some. The data contain 150,000 to 200,000 clones, about 79% of them singletons. Material: PBMCs. These receptors came from a man in his fifties in good health and CMV-seropositive.

This clone was found a few times. The V gene is TRBV28, the J gene TRBJ2-7, with a weak D call TRBD1 (5 bases). Germline CDR1 is MDHEN and CDR2 is SYDVKM. V gave up 2 bases and J gave up 4 bases, with 9 bases separating them. This CDR3 has 13 residues. This CDR3 is CASSLPRAYEQYF. In DNA, the CDR3 is TGTGCCAGCAGTTTACCCAGGGCTTACGAGCAGTACTTC. Drawing the rest from reference TRBV28 and TRBJ2-7, the complete variable domain is DVKVTQSSRYLVKRTGEKVFLECVQDMDHENMFWYRQDPGLGLRLIYFSYDVKMKEKGDIPEGYSVSREKKERFSLILESASTNQTSMYLCASSLPRAYEQYFGPGTRLTVT.

The chain joins TRBV19 to TRBJ2-2; tentatively, D is TRBD2 (5 bases). CDR3 length: 16 amino acids. Trimming removed 4 bases from V and 3 bases from J, with 15 bases in between. CDR1 and CDR2 (germline): LNHDA, SQIVND (reference sequence). The CDR3 DNA is TGTGCCAGTAGTAGCAGCGGCGGGTGGGACACCGGGGAGCTGTTTTTT. Its translation: CASSSSGGWDTGELFF.

In its sample, this clone was seen a few times. The chain employs TRBV11-2 and TRBJ1-1; TRBD1 might be the D (5 bases). The length of the CDR3 is 15 residues. V was cut by 2 bases and J by 2 bases, with 12 bases left in between. From germline, CDR1 is SGHAT and CDR2 FQNNGV. The CDR3 loop is CASSLSGQFNTEAFF. The CDR3 bases are TGTGCCAGCAGCTTATCAGGACAATTCAACACTGAAGCTTTCTTT.

Worth noting for this clone: Other DNA sequences in the sample encode the same CDR3. CDR3 sequence reads: CASSFGTGGYEQYV. The CDR3 nucleotides are TGTGCCAGCAGCTTTGGGACAGGAGGCTACGAGCAGTACGTC. The genes are TRBV5-6 and TRBJ2-7; 8 bases agree with TRBD1. The germline CDR1 and CDR2 sequences are SGHDT and YYEEEE. Losses at the gene ends were 2 bases for V and 3 bases for J; bases not matched to a gene: 4. The CDR3 contains 14 residues.

This chain joins TRBV6-4 and TRBJ1-2; TRBD1 agrees at 12 bases. This CDR3 region has 18 residues. Germline V gene lookup returns CDR1 MRHNA and CDR2 SNTAGT. V lost 0 bases and J lost 7; bases outside the gene matches: 12. The CDR3 sequence: CASSDSGTGGPFPGGYTF. The CDR3 bases are TGTGCCAGCAGTGACTCCGGGACAGGGGGCCCTTTTCCCGGTGGCTACACCTTC.

The chain links TRBV6-6 to TRBJ2-1, with D possibly matching TRBD2 (6 bases). Trimming removed 2 bases at V and 6 bases at J, with 11 bases between. Germline CDR1 is MNHNY and CDR2 is SVGAGI (reference sequence). This CDR3 spans 14 amino acids. The CDR3 loop reads CASSYMGLVNEQFF. The CDR3 nucleotides are TGTGCCAGCAGTTACATGGGACTTGTCAATGAGCAGTTCTTC.

V usage is TRBV5-1 and J usage is TRBJ1-6; 7 nucleotides align to TRBD1. Germline CDR1 and CDR2: SGHRS and YFSETQ. This CDR3 spans 15 amino acids. The V segment lost 0 bases and the J segment 7 bases; nucleotides outside the gene matches: 4. The CDR3 DNA is TGCGCCAGCAGCTTGGAGACGACAGGGAATTCACCCCTCCACTTT. This codes for CASSLETTGNSPLHF.

There are a few counts of this clone. CDR3 residues: CASSERRTGIYEQYF. CDR3 nucleotides: TGTGCCAGCAGTGAACGCCGGACAGGGATTTACGAGCAGTACTTC. The chain links TRBV2 to TRBJ2-7, with TRBD1 matching over 8 bases. This CDR3 has 15 residues. The germline gives CDR1 SNHLY, CDR2 FYNNEI. V was clipped by 2 bases and J by 4 bases; unmatched bases: 7.

The J gene is TRBJ1-1, the V gene TRBV10-3; tentative D call: TRBD1 (5 bases). Germline lookup yields CDR1 ENHRY and CDR2 SYGVKD. V was trimmed by 5 bases and J by 1 base, leaving 8 bases between them. The CDR3 extends over 13 amino acids. The CDR3 DNA follows: TGTGCCATCAGTCCCGACAGGAACACTGAAGCTTTCTTT. Translation gives CAISPDRNTEAFF.

The chain joins TRBV18 to TRBJ2-3, with a tentative D call TRBD1 (5 bases). CDR3 length equals 16 residues. Germline loops: CDR1 KGHSH, CDR2 LQKENI. With 0 bases removed from V and 0 bases from J, the gap between germline ends came to 10 bases. This CDR3 is CASSPPRTGSTDTQYF. The CDR3, as DNA: TGTGCCAGCTCACCACCGCGAACAGGCAGCACAGATACGCAGTATTTT.

This CDR3 is CASSLDSGTRQPQHF. CDR3 DNA sequence: TGTGCCAGCAGCTTAGATTCTGGTACTAGGCAGCCCCAGCATTTT. This rearrangement joins TRBV7-2 to TRBJ1-5, with no clear D. Between the trimmed V and J ends, which lost 1 base and 7 bases, there was a span of 14 bases. The CDR3 loop spans 15 amino acids. The germline gives CDR1 SGHTA, CDR2 FQGNSA.

This chain uses TRBV7-2 with TRBJ1-2; 9 bases agree with TRBD1. Germline V gives CDR1 SGHTA, CDR2 FQGNSA. CDR3 length: 15 residues. After removal of 4 bases from V and 10 bases from J, the junction contained 13 bases not matched to a gene. CDR3 sequence: CASSSPRTGALPYTF. In nucleotides, the CDR3 is TGTGCCAGCAGCTCTCCTCGGACAGGGGCCCTCCCCTACACCTTC.

V usage is TRBV27 and J usage is TRBJ1-1; D remains unclear. This CDR3 has 13 residues. The ends were cut back, 2 bases at V and 4 bases at J, with 8 bases in the middle. Germline values: CDR1 MNHEY, CDR2 SMNVEV (reference sequence). The CDR3 sequence: CASSLVRATEAFF. CDR3 in DNA: TGTGCCAGCAGTTTAGTTCGAGCCACTGAAGCTTTCTTT.

In this sample, this clone turned up a few times. The chain uses TRBV19 and TRBJ2-3; possibly TRBD2 for D (7 bases). The CDR3 runs 14 residues. Germline V gene data show CDR1 as LNHDA and CDR2 as SQIVND (reference sequence). Trimming pared 3 bases from V and 5 bases from J, leaving 12 bases between. In DNA, the CDR3 is TGTGCCAGTAGTATCCGGGGGGCCCGAGATACGCAGTATTTT. It translates to CASSIRGARDTQYF.

This clone was seen a few times. The chain is built from TRBV9 and TRBJ2-2; a possible D gene is TRBD1 (7 bases). Deletions cut 3 bases from V and 0 bases from J, with 15 bases between. The CDR3 is made up of 17 amino acids. The germline CDR1 and CDR2 sequences are SGDLS and YYNGEE. CDR3 sequence (DNA): TGTGCCAGCAGCGCCACCTCCAGGGGGGCGAACACCGGGGAGCTGTTTTTT. Translating it yields CASSATSRGANTGELFF.

The J gene is TRBJ2-3, the V gene TRBV4-1; tentatively, D is TRBD2 (5 bases). This CDR3 region has 17 residues. Germline CDR1 and CDR2: MGHRA and YSYEKL. The germline V and J ends were trimmed by 0 bases and 0 bases, with 13 bases remaining between them. The CDR3 nucleotides are TGCGCCAGCAGCCAAGATTTAAGAGGGCTCAGCACAGATACGCAGTATTTT. It yields the protein CASSQDLRGLSTDTQYF.

The chain employs TRBV5-1 and TRBJ2-3, with D tentatively TRBD2 (6 bases). Trimming removed 0 bases at V and 3 bases at J, with 14 bases between. The CDR3 length is 16 residues. Germline V CDR1 and CDR2: SGHRS, YFSETQ. The CDR3 reads CASSLGGDGSTDTQYF. DNA of the CDR3: TGCGCCAGCAGCTTGGGCGGGGATGGGAGTACAGATACGCAGTATTTT.

The chain recombines TRBV11-2 with TRBJ1-1; D unresolved. Deletions cut 1 base from V and 2 bases from J, with 8 bases between. CDR3 size: 14 residues. CDR1 is SGHAT, CDR2 FQNNGV, per germline. The DNA of the CDR3 is TGTGCCAGCAGCTTAGGAGGCGGAAACACTGAAGCTTTCTTT. Translation: CASSLGGGNTEAFF.

The rearrangement joins TRBV10-3 to TRBJ2-1, with TRBD2 matching 8 bases. This CDR3 is built from 14 residues. CDR1 is ENHRY, CDR2 SYGVKD, per germline. V lost 5 bases, J lost 4 bases, and 4 bases stayed unmatched. In DNA, the CDR3 is TGTGCCATCAGTCAAGTAGCGGGGTACAATGAGCAGTTCTTC. The encoded protein is CAISQVAGYNEQFF.

The rearrangement links TRBV2 to TRBJ2-2; 10 positions match TRBD2. The CDR3 spans 20 residues. V lost 6 bases and J lost 1; bases outside the gene matches: 17. Germline V CDR1 and CDR2: SNHLY, FYNNEI. CDR3 protein: CASSAGSSGGQRQNTGELFF. In DNA, the CDR3 is TGTGCCAGCAGCGCCGGGAGTAGCGGGGGGCAACGGCAGAACACCGGGGAGCTGTTTTTT.

The V and J genes are TRBV11-1 and TRBJ2-1; 10 bases map to TRBD2. With V trimmed by 3 bases and J by 8 bases, 10 bases remained unmatched. The length of the CDR3 is 16 residues. Per the germline V gene, CDR1 is SGHAT and CDR2 is FQDESV (reference sequence). The CDR3 region has the DNA TGTGCCAGCAGCTTCGAGGAGCGGGGGGGTATCGATGAGCAGTTCTTC. Protein product: CASSFEERGGIDEQFF.

The chain joins TRBV9 to TRBJ1-6; D remains unclear. In germline, CDR1 is SGDLS, CDR2 YYNGEE. V was pared by 3 bases and J by 9 bases, with 16 bases between. The CDR3 is 15 amino acids. For the CDR3, the DNA is TGTGCCAGCAGCGGCGGTCGAGAATTATCTTCACCCCTCCACTTT. It translates to CASSGGRELSSPLHF.